The clone carrying this T cell receptor (beta chain) is a singleton in its sample. Its antigen is not identified. This sample was included in a study of T cell responses to AZD1222 COVID-19 vaccine. Study results and limitations: CD4 TCRs associated with vaccination spanned spike, dominating at 160-218 and 743-854. Variant regions that are unmutated are reportedly the target of nearly half of spike-specific TCRs.

The CDR3 runs to 13 residues. Germline V gene data show CDR1 as MNHEY and CDR2 as SVGAGI. J was trimmed by 5 bases and V by 5 bases; bases with no gene match: 2. Assay used: immunoSEQ multiplex PCR; TCRdb lists only in-frame clones, some missing. This sample has around 130,000 clones, with around 92% found just once. The source was peripheral blood, collected 28 days after the second AZD1222 dose. This sequence joins TRBV6-5 and TRBJ2-2, with 7 bases fitting TRBD1. This TCR came from an adult who received the AZD1222 COVID-19 vaccine. The CDR3 is CASSLRGTGELFF. The CDR3 DNA sequence: TGTGCCAGCAGTCTCAGGGGGACCGGGGAGCTGTTTTTT.